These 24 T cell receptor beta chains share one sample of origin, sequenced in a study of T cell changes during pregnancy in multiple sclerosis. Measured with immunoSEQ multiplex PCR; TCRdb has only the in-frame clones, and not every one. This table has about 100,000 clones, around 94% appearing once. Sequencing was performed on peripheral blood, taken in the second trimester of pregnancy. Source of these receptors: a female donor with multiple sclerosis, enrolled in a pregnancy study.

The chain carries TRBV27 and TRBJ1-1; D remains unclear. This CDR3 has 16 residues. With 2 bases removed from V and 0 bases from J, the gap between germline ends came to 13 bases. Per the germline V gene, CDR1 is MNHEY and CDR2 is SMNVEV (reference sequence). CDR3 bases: TGTGCCAGCAGTTTAGAGGCACCGAGGGTGAACACTGAAGCTTTCTTT. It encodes CASSLEAPRVNTEAFF.

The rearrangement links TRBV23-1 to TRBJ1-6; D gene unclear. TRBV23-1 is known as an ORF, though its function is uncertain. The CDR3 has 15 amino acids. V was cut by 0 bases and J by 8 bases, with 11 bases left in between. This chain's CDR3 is CASSQSVERDSPLHF. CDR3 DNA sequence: TGCGCCAGCAGTCAATCCGTAGAAAGAGATTCACCCCTCCACTTT.

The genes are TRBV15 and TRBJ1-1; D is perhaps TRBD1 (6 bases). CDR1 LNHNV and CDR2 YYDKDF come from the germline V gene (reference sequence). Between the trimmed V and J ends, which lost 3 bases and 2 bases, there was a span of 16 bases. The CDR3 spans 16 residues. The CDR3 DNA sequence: TGTGCCACCAGCAGTCCCATTGACAGGCCCAACACTGAAGCTTTCTTT. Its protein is CATSSPIDRPNTEAFF.

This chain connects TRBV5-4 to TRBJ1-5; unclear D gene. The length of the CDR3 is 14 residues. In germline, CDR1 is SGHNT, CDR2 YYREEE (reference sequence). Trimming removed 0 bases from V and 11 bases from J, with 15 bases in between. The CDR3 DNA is TGTGCCAGCAGCTTGGAGGGTTCCCTAGCAGCCCAGCATTTT. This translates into CASSLEGSLAAQHF.

The CDR3 region is CAWSEGVSNQPQHF. The CDR3 coding sequence is TGTGCCTGGAGTGAGGGGGTGAGTAATCAGCCCCAGCATTTT. The chain joins TRBV30 to TRBJ1-5; tentative D call: TRBD1 (6 bases). The CDR3 covers 14 residues. Germline CDR1 is GTSNPN and CDR2 is SVGIG (reference sequence). The V gene lost 1 base and the J gene lost 4 bases, with 11 bases spanning the gap.

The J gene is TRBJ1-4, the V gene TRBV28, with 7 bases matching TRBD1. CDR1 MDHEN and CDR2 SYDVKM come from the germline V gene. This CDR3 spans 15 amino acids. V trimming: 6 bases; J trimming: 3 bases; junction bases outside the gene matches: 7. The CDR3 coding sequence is TGTGCCAGCAGGCCCCAGGGGGGTCCTAATGAAAAACTGTTTTTT. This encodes CASRPQGGPNEKLFF. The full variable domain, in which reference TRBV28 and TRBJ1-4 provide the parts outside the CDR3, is DVKVTQSSRYLVKRTGEKVFLECVQDMDHENMFWYRQDPGLGLRLIYFSYDVKMKEKGDIPEGYSVSREKKERFSLILESASTNQTSMYLCASRPQGGPNEKLFFGSGTQLSVL.

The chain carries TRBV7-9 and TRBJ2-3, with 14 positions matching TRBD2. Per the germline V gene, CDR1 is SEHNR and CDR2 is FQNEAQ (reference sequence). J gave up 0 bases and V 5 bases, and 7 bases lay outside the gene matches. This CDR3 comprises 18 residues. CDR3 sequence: CASSPGLAGGISTDTQYF. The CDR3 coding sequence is TGTGCCAGCAGCCCCGGACTAGCGGGGGGTATAAGCACAGATACGCAGTATTTT.

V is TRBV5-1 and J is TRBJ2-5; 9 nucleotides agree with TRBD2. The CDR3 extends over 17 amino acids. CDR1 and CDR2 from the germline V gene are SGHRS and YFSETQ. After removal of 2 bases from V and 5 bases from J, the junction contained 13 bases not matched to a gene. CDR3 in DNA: TGCGCCAGCAGCTTCGCGGTAGCGGGAGCCCCGGGGGAGACCCAGTACTTC. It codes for CASSFAVAGAPGETQYF.

The CDR3 sequence: CASSTRTGATNTEAFF. As DNA, the CDR3 is TGTGCCAGCAGCACCCGGACAGGGGCGACTAACACTGAAGCTTTCTTT. The chain carries TRBV6-6 and TRBJ1-1; 9 nucleotides agree with TRBD1. Unmatched junction bases numbered 10, after V lost 6 bases and J lost 2 bases. Germline lookup yields CDR1 MNHNY and CDR2 SVGAGI (reference sequence). The CDR3 extends over 16 amino acids.

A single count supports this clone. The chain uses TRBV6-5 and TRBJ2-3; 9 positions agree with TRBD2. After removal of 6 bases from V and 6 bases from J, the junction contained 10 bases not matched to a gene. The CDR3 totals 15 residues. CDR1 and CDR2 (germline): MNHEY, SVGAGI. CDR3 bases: TGTGCCAGCAGGAATAGCGGGGGCGGAGGGGATACGCAGTATTTT. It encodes CASRNSGGGGDTQYF.

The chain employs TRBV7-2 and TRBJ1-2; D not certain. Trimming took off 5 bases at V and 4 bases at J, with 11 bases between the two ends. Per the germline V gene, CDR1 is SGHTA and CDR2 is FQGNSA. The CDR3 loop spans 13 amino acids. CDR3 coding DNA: TGTGCCAGCAGCCCCGAGCCTGTCTATGGCTACACCTTC. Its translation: CASSPEPVYGYTF.

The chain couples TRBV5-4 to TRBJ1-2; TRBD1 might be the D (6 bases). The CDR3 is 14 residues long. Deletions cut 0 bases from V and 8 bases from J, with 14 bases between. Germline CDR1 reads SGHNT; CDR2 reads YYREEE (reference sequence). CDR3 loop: CASSLEQGLGGYTF. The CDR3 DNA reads TGTGCCAGCAGCTTGGAGCAGGGGCTAGGCGGCTACACCTTC.

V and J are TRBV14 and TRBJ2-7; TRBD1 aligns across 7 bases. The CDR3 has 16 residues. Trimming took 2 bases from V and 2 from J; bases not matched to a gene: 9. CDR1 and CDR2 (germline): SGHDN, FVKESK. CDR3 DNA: TGTGCCAGCAGCCAAAGCTGGACAGGAACCACCTACGAGCAGTACTTC. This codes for CASSQSWTGTTYEQYF.

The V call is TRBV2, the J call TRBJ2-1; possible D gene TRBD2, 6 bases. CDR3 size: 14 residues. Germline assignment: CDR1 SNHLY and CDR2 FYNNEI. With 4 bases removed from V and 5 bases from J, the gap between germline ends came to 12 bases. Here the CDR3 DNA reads TGTGCCAGCAGTGTTACTAGCCGAAACAATGAGCAGTTCTTC. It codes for CASSVTSRNNEQFF. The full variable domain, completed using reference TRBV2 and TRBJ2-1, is EPEVTQTPSHQVTQMGQEVILRCVPISNHLYFYWYRQILGQKVEFLVSFYNNEISEKSEIFDDQFSVERPDGSNFTLKIRSTKLEDSAMYFCASSVTSRNNEQFFGPGTRLTVL.

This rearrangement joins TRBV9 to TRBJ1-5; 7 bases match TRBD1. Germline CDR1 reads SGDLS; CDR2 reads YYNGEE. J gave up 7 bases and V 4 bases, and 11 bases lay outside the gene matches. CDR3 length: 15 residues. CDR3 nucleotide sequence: TGTGCCAGCAGCTCCTCCGGGACAGCAAGACAGCCCCAGCATTTT. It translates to CASSSSGTARQPQHF.

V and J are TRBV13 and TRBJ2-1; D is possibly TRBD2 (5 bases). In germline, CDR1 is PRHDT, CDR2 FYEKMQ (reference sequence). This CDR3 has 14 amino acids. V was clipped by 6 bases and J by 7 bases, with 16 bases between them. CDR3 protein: CASSSPPTSNEQFF. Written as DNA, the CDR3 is TGTGCCAGCAGTTCCCCTCCCACTAGTAATGAGCAGTTCTTC.

CDR3 amino acids: CSACRGGMNTEAFF. As DNA, the CDR3 is TGCAGCGCCTGTCGTGGAGGAATGAACACTGAAGCTTTCTTT. The V and J genes are TRBV29-1 and TRBJ1-1; D remains unclear. The ends were cut back, 7 bases at V and 0 bases at J, with 15 bases in the middle. The CDR3 is made up of 14 amino acids. Germline CDR1 reads SQVTM; CDR2 reads ANQGSEA.

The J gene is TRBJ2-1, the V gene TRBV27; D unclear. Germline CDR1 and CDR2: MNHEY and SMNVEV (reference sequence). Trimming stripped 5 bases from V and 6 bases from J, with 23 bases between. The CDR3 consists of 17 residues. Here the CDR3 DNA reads TGTGCCAGCAGTGAAACCCCTCGACTGGCCCACTCCAATGAGCAGTTCTTC. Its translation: CASSETPRLAHSNEQFF.

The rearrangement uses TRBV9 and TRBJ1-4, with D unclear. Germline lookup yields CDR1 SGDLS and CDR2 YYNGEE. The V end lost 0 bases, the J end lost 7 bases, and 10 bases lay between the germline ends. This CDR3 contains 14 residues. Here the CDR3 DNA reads TGTGCCAGCAGCGTAGCAGGTGAAGCTGAAAAACTGTTTTTT. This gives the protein CASSVAGEAEKLFF. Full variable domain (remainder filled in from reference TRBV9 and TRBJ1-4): DSGVTQTPKHLITATGQRVTLRCSPRSGDLSVYWYQQSLDQGLQFLIQYYNGEERAKGNILERFSAQQFPDLHSELNLSSLELGDSALYFCASSVAGEAEKLFFGSGTQLSVL.

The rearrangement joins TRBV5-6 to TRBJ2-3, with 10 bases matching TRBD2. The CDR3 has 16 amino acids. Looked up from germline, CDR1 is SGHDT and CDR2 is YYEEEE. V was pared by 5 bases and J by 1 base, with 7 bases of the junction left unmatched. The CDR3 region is CASRGDSGGGTDTQYF. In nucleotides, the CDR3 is TGTGCCAGCAGGGGGGACAGCGGGGGGGGCACAGATACGCAGTATTTT. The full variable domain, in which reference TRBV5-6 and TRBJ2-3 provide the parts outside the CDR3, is DAGVTQSPTHLIKTRGQQVTLRCSPKSGHDTVSWYQQALGQGPQFIFQYYEEEERQRGNFPDRFSGHQFPNYSSELNVNALLLGDSALYLCASRGDSGGGTDTQYFGPGTRLTVL.

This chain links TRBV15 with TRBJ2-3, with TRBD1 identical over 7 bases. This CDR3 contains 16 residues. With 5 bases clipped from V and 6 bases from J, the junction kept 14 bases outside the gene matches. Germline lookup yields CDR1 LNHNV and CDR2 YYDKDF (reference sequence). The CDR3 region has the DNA TGTGCCACCAGCCAATACAGACAGGGCCCGAGGGATACGCAGTATTTT. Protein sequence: CATSQYRQGPRDTQYF.

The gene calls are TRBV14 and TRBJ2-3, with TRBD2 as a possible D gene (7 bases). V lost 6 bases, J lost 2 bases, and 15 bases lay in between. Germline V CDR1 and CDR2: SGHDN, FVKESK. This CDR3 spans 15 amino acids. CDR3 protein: CASRGKAGHTDTQYF. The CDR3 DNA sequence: TGTGCCAGCAGGGGGAAAGCGGGACACACAGATACGCAGTATTTT.

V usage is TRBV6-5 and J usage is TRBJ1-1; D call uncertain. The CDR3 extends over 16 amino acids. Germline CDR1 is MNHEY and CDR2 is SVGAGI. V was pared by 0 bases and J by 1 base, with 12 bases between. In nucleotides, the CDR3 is TGTGCCAGCAGTTACTCGATCGTACTTCAGAACACTGAAGCTTTCTTT. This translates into CASSYSIVLQNTEAFF.

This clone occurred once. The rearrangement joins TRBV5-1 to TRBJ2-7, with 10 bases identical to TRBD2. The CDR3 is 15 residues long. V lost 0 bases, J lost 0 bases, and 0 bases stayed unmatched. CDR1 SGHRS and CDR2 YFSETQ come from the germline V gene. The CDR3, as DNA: TGCGCCAGCAGCTTGGCTAGCGGGAGCTCCTACGAGCAGTACTTC. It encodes CASSLASGSSYEQYF.